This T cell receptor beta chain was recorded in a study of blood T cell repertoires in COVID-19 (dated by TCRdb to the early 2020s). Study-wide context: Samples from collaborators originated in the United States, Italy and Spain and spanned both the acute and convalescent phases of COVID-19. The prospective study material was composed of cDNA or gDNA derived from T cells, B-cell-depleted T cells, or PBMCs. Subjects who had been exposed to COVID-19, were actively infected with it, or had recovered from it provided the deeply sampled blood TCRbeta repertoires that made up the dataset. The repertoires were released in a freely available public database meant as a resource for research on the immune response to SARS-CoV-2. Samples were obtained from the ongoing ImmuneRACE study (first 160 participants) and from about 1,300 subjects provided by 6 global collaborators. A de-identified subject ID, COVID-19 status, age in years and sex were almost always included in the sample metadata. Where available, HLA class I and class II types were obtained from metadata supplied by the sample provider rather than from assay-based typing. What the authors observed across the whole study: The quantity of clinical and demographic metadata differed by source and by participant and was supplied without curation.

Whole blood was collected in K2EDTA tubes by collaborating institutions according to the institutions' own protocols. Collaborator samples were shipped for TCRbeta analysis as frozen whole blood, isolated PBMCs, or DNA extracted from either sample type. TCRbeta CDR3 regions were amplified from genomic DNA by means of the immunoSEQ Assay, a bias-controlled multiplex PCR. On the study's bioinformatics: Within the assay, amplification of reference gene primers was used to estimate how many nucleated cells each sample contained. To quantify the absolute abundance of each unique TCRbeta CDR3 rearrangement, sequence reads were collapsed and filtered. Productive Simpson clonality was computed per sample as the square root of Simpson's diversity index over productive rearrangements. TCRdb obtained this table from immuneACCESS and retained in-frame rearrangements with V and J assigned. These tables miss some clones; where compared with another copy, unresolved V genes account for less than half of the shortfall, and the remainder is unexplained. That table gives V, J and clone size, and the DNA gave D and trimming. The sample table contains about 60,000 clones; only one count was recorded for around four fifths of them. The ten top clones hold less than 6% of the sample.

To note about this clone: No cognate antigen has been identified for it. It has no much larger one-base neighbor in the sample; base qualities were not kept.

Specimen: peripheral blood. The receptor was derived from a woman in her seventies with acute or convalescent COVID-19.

The encoded CDR3 is CASSLGAHSYGYTF. The nucleotide sequence reads as follows: TGTGCCAGCAGCTTAGGCGCTCATAGCTATGGCTACACCTTC. The sequence links TRBV13 to TRBJ1-2; the D gene cannot be resolved reliably. Sequences PRHDT (CDR1) and FYEKMQ (CDR2) are obtained from the germline V gene (reference sequence). Trimming costs V 0 bases and J 4 bases, and their ends lie 9 bases apart. Measured from the cysteine to the phenylalanine, the CDR3 is 14 residues long. The CDR3 DNA has 42 bases and is translated from base 1.